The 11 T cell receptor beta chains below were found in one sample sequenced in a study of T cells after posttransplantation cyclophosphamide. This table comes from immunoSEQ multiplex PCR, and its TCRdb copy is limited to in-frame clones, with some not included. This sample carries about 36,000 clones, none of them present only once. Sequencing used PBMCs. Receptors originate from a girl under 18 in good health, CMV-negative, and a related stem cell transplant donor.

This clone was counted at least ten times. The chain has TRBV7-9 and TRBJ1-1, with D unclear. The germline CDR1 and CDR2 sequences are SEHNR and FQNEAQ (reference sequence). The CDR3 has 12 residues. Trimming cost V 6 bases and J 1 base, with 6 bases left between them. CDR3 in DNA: TGTGCCAGCAGGGGGAGGAACACTGAAGCTTTCTTT. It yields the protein CASRGRNTEAFF.

CDR3 sequence: CASSLRTSGRALHEQYF. CDR3 sequence (DNA): TGTGCCAGCAGCTTACGGACTAGCGGGAGGGCCCTCCACGAGCAGTACTTC. The chain carries TRBV7-2 and TRBJ2-7; 15 positions agree with TRBD2. CDR3 size: 17 residues. J was trimmed by 5 bases and V by 2 bases; bases with no gene match: 7. Germline V gives CDR1 SGHTA, CDR2 FQGNSA.

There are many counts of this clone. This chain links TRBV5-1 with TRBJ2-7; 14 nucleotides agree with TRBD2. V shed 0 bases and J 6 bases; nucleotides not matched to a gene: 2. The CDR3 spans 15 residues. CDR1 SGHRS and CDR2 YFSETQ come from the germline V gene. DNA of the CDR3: TGCGCCAGCAGCTTGGGACTAGCGGGGGGGCTCGAGCAGTACTTC. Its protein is CASSLGLAGGLEQYF. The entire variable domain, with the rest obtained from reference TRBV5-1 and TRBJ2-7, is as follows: KAGVTQTPRYLIKTRGQQVTLSCSPISGHRSVSWYQQTPGQGLQFLFEYFSETQRNKGNFPGRFSGRQFSNSRSEMNVSTLELGDSALYLCASSLGLAGGLEQYFGPGTRLTVT.

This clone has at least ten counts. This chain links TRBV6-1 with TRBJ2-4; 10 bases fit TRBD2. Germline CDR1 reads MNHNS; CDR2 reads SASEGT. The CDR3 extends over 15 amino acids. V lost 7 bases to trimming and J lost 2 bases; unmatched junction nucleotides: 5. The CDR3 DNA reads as TGTGCCAGCACCGCTAGCGGGAGACCCAAAAACATTCAGTACTTC. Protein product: CASTASGRPKNIQYF.

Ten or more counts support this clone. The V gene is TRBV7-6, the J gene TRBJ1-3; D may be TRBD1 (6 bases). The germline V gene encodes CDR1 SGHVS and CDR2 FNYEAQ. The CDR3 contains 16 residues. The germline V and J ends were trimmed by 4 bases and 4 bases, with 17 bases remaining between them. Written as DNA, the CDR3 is TGTGCCAGCAGCTCAGGACAGTGGGGTTCAGGAAACACCATATATTTT. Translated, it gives CASSSGQWGSGNTIYF.

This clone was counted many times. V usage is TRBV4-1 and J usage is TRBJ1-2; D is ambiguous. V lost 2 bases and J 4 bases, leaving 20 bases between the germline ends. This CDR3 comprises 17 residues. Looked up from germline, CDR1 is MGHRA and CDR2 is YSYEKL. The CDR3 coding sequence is TGCGCCAGCAGCCAACTTCCGGGAGGCGGGAGCGGCTATGGCTACACCTTC. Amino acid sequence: CASSQLPGGGSGYGYTF.

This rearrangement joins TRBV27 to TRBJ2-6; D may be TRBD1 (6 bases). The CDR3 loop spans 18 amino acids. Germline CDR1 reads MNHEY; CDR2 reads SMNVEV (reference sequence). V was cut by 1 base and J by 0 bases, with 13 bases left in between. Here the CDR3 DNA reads TGTGCCAGCAGTTTATTGGGACATCAGTACTCTGGGGCCAACGTCCTGACTTTC. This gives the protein CASSLLGHQYSGANVLTF.

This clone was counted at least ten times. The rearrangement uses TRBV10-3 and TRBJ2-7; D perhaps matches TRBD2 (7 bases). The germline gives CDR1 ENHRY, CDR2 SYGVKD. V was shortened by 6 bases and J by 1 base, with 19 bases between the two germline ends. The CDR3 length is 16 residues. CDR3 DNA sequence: TGTGCCATCAGGCCGCAGGGAGGGGGAGGGTCCTACGAGCAGTACTTC. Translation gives CAIRPQGGGGSYEQYF.

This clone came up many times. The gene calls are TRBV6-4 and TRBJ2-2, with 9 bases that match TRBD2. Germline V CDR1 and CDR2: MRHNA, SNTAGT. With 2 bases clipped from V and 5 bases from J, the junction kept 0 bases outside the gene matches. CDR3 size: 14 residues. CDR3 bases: TGTGCCAGCAGTGACCTAGCGGGAACCGGGGAGCTGTTTTTT. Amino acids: CASSDLAGTGELFF.

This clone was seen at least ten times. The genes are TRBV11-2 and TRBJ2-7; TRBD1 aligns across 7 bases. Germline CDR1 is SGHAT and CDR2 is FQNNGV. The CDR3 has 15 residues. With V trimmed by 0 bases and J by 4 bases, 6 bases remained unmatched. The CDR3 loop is CASSLEQGRQYEQYF. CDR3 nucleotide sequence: TGTGCCAGCAGCTTAGAACAGGGGAGACAATACGAGCAGTACTTC.

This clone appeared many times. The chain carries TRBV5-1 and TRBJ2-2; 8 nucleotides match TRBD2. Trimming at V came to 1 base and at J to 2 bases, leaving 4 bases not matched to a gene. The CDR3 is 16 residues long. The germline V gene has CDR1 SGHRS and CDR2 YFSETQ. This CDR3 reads CASSLYSGVNTGELFF. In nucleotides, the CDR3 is TGCGCCAGCAGCTTGTATAGCGGGGTAAACACCGGGGAGCTGTTTTTT.